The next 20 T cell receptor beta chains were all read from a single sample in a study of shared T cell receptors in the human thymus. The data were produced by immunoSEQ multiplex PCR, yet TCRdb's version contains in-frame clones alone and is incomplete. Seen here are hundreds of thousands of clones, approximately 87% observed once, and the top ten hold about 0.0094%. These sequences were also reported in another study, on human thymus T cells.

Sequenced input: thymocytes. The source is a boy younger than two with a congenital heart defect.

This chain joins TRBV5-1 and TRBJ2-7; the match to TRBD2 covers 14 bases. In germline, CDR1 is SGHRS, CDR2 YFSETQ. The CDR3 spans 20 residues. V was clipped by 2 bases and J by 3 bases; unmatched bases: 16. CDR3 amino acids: CASSFPRTSGRPLGFYEQYF. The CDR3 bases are TGCGCCAGCAGCTTCCCTAGGACTAGCGGGAGGCCCTTAGGATTCTACGAGCAGTACTTC.

CDR3 sequence: CASSPKRDRGRTGELFF. For the CDR3, the DNA is TGTGCCAGCAGCCCTAAACGGGACAGGGGTAGGACCGGGGAGCTGTTTTTT. The V gene is TRBV11-2, the J gene TRBJ2-2, with TRBD1 matching over 10 bases. Germline V gives CDR1 SGHAT, CDR2 FQNNGV. This CDR3 comprises 17 residues. The trim removed 5 bases at V and 5 bases at J, leaving 11 bases unmatched.

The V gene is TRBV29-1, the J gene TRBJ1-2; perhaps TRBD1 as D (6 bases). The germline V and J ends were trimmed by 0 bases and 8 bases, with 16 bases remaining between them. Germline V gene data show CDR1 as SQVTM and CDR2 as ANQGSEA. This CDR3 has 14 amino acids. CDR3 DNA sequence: TGCAGCGTTGAAGATTGGTCAGGGGTTTGCGGCTACACCTTC. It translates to CSVEDWSGVCGYTF. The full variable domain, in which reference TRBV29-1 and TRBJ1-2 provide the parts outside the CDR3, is SAVISQKPSRDICQRGTSLTIQCQVDSQVTMMFWYRQQPGQSLTLIATANQGSEATYESGFVIDKFPISRPNLTFSTLTVSNMSPEDSSIYLCSVEDWSGVCGYTFGSGTRLTVV.

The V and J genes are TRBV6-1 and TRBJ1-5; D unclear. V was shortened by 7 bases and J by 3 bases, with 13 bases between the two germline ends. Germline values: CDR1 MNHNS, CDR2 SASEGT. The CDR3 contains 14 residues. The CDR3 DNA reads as TGTGCCAGCAATAGGACTGGGATCAATCAGCCCCAGCATTTT. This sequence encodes CASNRTGINQPQHF.

The CDR3 DNA reads TGTGCCAGCAGCTACCGTCCTGGGGCCTTCCACGAGCAGTACTTC. Protein product: CASSYRPGAFHEQYF. V and J are TRBV5-6 and TRBJ2-7; a possible D gene is TRBD1 (5 bases). V was pared by 3 bases and J by 5 bases, with 18 bases between. This CDR3 comprises 15 residues. Germline CDR1 and CDR2: SGHDT and YYEEEE.

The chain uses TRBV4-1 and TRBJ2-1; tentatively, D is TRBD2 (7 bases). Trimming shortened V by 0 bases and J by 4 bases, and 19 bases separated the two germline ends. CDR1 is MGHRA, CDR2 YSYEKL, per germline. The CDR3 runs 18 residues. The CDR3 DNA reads TGCGCCAGCAGCCAAGAGTTTTTGGGGGGGCCAATATACAATGAGCAGTTCTTC. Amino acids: CASSQEFLGGPIYNEQFF.

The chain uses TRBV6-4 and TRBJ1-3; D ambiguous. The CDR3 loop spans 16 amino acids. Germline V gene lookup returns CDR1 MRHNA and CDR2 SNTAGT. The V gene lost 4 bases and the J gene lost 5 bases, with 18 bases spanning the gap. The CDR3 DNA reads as TGTGCCAGCAGTGTGTTTGGAGGGAAATTCCGAAACACCATATATTTT. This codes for CASSVFGGKFRNTIYF.

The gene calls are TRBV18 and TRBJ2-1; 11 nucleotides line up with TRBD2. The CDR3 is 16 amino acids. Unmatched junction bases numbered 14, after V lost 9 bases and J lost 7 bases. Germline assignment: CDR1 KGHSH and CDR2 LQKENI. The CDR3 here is CASFRLTSGMRNEQFF. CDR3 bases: TGTGCCAGTTTTCGATTGACTAGCGGGATGAGGAATGAGCAGTTCTTC.

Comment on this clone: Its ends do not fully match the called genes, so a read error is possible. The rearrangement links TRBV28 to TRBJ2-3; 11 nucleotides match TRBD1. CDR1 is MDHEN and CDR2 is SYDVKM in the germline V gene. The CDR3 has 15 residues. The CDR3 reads CASSSRTGGTYTQYF. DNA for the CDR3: TGTGCCAGCAGTTCGCGGACAGGGGGCACATATACGCAGTATTTT.

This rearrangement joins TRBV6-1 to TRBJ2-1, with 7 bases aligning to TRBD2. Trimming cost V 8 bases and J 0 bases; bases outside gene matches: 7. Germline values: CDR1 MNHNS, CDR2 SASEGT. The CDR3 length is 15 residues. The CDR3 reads CASGGAGSSYNEQFF. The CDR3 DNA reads TGTGCCAGCGGCGGAGCGGGGAGCTCCTACAATGAGCAGTTCTTC.

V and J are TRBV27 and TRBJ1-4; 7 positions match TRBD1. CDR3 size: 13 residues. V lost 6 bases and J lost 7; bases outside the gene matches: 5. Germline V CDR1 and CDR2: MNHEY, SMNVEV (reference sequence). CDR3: CASRSRGVEKLFF. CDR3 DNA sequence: TGTGCCAGCAGGAGCAGGGGGGTTGAAAAACTGTTTTTT.

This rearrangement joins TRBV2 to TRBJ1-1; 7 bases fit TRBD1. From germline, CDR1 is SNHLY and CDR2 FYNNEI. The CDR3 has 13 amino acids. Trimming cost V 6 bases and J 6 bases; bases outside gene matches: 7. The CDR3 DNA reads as TGTGCCAGCAGATCCAGGGGGTGCGCTGAAGCTTTCTTT. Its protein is CASRSRGCAEAFF.

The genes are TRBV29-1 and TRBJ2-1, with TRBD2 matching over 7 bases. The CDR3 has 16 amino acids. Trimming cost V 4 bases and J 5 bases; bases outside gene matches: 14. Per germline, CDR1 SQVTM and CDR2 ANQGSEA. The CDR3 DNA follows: TGCAGCGTTGGGCTAGGGGAGGGAGTTGAACACAATGAGCAGTTCTTC. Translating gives CSVGLGEGVEHNEQFF.

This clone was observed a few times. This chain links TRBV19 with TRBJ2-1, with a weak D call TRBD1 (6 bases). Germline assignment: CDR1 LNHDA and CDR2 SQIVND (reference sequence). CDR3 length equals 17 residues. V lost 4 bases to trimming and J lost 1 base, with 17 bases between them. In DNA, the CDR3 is TGTGCCAGTAGTAGTCCACTGGACAGAGGTTCCTACAATGAGCAGTTCTTC. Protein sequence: CASSSPLDRGSYNEQFF.

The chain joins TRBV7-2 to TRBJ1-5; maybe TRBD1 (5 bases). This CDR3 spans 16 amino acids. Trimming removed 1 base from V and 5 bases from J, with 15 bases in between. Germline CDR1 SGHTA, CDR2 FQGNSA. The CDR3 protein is CASSLGAGPGDQPQHF. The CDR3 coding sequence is TGTGCCAGCAGCTTAGGAGCGGGGCCCGGGGATCAGCCCCAGCATTTT.

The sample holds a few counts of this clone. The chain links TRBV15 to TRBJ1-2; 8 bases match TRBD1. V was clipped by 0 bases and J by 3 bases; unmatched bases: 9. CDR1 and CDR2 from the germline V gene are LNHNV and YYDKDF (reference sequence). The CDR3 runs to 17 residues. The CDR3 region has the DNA TGTGCCACCAGCAGAGATTTATCGACAGGGGAGGACTATGGCTACACCTTC. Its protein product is CATSRDLSTGEDYGYTF. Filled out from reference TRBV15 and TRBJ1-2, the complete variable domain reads DAMVIQNPRYQVTQFGKPVTLSCSQTLNHNVMYWYQQKSSQAPKLLFHYYDKDFNNEADTPDNFQSRRPNTSFCFLDIRSPGLGDTAMYLCATSRDLSTGEDYGYTFGSGTRLTVV.

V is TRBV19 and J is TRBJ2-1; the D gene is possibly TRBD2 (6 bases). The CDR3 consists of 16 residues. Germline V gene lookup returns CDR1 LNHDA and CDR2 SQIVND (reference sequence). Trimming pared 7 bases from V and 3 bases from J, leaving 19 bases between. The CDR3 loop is CASTPSPGVIYNEQFF. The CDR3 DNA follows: TGTGCCAGTACCCCGAGTCCGGGGGTAATCTACAATGAGCAGTTCTTC. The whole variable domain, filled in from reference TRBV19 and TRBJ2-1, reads DGGITQSPKYLFRKEGQNVTLSCEQNLNHDAMYWYRQDPGQGLRLIYYSQIVNDFQKGDIAEGYSVSREKKESFPLTVTSAQKNPTAFYLCASTPSPGVIYNEQFFGPGTRLTVL.

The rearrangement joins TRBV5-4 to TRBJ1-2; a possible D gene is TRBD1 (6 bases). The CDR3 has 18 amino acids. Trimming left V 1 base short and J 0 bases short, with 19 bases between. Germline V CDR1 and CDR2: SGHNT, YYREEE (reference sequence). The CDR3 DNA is TGTGCCAGCAGCTTGTACGGACCCCAGGGGATCACTAACTATGGCTACACCTTC. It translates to CASSLYGPQGITNYGYTF.

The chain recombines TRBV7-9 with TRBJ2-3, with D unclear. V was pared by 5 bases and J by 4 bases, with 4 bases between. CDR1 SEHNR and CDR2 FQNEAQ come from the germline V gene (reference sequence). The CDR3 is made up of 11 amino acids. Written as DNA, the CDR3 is TGTGCCAGCAGCGAGTCAGATACGCAGTATTTT. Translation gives CASSESDTQYF.

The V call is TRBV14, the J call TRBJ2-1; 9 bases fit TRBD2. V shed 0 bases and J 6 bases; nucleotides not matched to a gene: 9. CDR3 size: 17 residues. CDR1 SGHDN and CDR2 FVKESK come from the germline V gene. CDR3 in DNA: TGTGCCAGCAGCCAAGATTATGCTAGCGGGGAGTCCAATGAGCAGTTCTTC. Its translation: CASSQDYASGESNEQFF.